This TCR beta chain was identified in a study of CD8 T cells in Susac syndrome. The germline V gene encodes CDR1 SQVTM and CDR2 ANQGSEA. The J segment lost 2 bases and the V segment lost 6 bases, leaving 9 bases of the junction unmatched. The CDR3 has 14 residues. The authors negatively isolated CD8+ and CD4+ T cells and FACS-enriched TEMRA cells. RNA in amounts of about 0.5 to 1 ug was reverse transcribed with random hexamers. An immunoSEQ multiplex PCR amplified TCR beta CDR3 over 54 Vbeta and 13 Jbeta. MiXCR, run by TCRdb on the immunoSEQ multiplex PCR reads, gives a single entry per CDR3 protein. The sample has roughly 150,000 distinct CDR3 sequences, about 95% seen once; the top ten hold 0.14% to 0.15%.

Input material: CD8+ T cells from PBMCs. The V gene is TRBV29-1, the J gene TRBJ1-2; 7 bases fit TRBD1. The clonotype comes from a human donor with multiple sclerosis. Written as DNA, the CDR3 is TGCAGCGTCGATGACAGGGTAGGGAACTATGGCTACACCTTC. Its protein product is CSVDDRVGNYGYTF. Full variable domain (missing parts from reference TRBV29-1 and TRBJ1-2): SAVISQKPSRDICQRGTSLTIQCQVDSQVTMMFWYRQQPGQSLTLIATANQGSEATYESGFVIDKFPISRPNLTFSTLTVSNMSPEDSSIYLCSVDDRVGNYGYTFGSGTRLTVV.